A single sample is the source of the 9 T cell receptor beta chains below, sequenced in a study of PD-1 blockade in classical Hodgkin lymphoma. Noted time point: cycle 4 day 1 (C4D1), after more than 5 weeks of nivolumab. With no exception, relapse followed autologous stem cell transplantation in all patients, and brentuximab vedotin exposure varied. TCRdb's copy holds only in-frame clones and misses some; the assay was immunoSEQ multiplex PCR. The sample yields around 60,000 clones, less than 95% seen once. The sequences come from peripheral blood mononuclear cells (PBMCs), collected before the fourth cycle of nivolumab. The receptor source for this set is a human donor with classical Hodgkin lymphoma.

The J gene is TRBJ2-7, the V gene TRBV9; 8 positions match TRBD1. CDR3 length: 15 amino acids. The J segment lost 3 bases and the V segment lost 0 bases, leaving 5 bases of the junction unmatched. Per germline, CDR1 SGDLS and CDR2 YYNGEE. The CDR3 loop reads CASSVAGTGDYEQYF. The DNA of the CDR3 is TGTGCCAGCAGCGTAGCTGGGACAGGTGACTACGAGCAGTACTTC. Drawing the rest from reference TRBV9 and TRBJ2-7, the complete variable domain is DSGVTQTPKHLITATGQRVTLRCSPRSGDLSVYWYQQSLDQGLQFLIQYYNGEERAKGNILERFSAQQFPDLHSELNLSSLELGDSALYFCASSVAGTGDYEQYFGPGTRLTVT.

This clone was seen a handful of times. The rearrangement links TRBV4-1 to TRBJ2-5; unclear D gene. The CDR3 has 13 amino acids. Per germline, CDR1 MGHRA and CDR2 YSYEKL. Deletions cut 4 bases from V and 4 bases from J, with 10 bases between. The CDR3 DNA is TGCGCCAGCAGCCCCCTGACCGGAGAGACCCAGTACTTC. Residues: CASSPLTGETQYF.

The chain combines TRBV5-4 with TRBJ2-2; a possible D gene is TRBD2 (6 bases). The germline V gene has CDR1 SGHNT and CDR2 YYREEE (reference sequence). V was cut by 9 bases and J by 5 bases, with 20 bases left in between. This CDR3 contains 15 residues. The CDR3 region has the DNA TGTGCCATGGGAGGTACGGGCCTCTCGACCGGGGAGCTGTTTTTT. Residues: CAMGGTGLSTGELFF.

The V call is TRBV30, the J call TRBJ1-1; D call uncertain. The CDR3 runs to 12 residues. V lost 4 bases and J lost 0, with 6 bases in between. The germline CDR1 and CDR2 sequences are GTSNPN and SVGIG (reference sequence). The chain's CDR3 is CAWNQVNTEAFF. The CDR3 DNA sequence: TGTGCCTGGAATCAGGTGAACACTGAAGCTTTCTTT.

For this clone: At one boundary the junction diverges from the germline segment, which might be a read error. The gene calls are TRBV5-1 and TRBJ2-1; weak D call: TRBD2 (6 bases). The CDR3 extends over 14 amino acids. Germline assignment: CDR1 SGHRS and CDR2 YFSETQ. The CDR3 coding sequence is TGCGCCAGCAGCTTGGAGGCGGGAATAAATGGGCAGTTCTTC. Protein sequence: CASSLEAGINGQFF.

The chain uses TRBV7-2 and TRBJ1-4, with D perhaps matching TRBD1 (5 bases). Germline CDR1 is SGHTA and CDR2 is FQGNSA. Between the trimmed V and J ends, which lost 6 bases and 9 bases, there was a span of 17 bases. The CDR3 consists of 14 residues. CDR3 bases: TGTGCCAGCAGTACTCAGGGTAACAGTCAAAAACTGTTTTTT. Amino acid sequence: CASSTQGNSQKLFF.

V and J are TRBV21-1 and TRBJ1-2. TRBV21-1 is assigned pseudogene status. The CDR3 length is 14 residues. CDR3 nucleotides: TGTGCCAGCAGCAAAGGTTGTGCGAACTATGGCTACACCTTC. Translated, it gives CASSKGCANYGYTF.

This clone has a single count. CDR3 nucleotide sequence: TGTGCCACTGGGGAGGAATACACTGAAGCTTTCTTT. This gives the protein CATGEEYTEAFF. The chain employs TRBV2 and TRBJ1-1, with no clear D. The CDR3 runs 12 residues. Trimming removed 10 bases at V and 3 bases at J, with 12 bases between. The germline V gene has CDR1 SNHLY and CDR2 FYNNEI.

V and J are TRBV30 and TRBJ1-3; D unclear. This CDR3 is 15 amino acids long. The V gene lost 0 bases and the J gene lost 2 bases, with 11 bases spanning the gap. Germline CDR1 and CDR2: GTSNPN and SVGIG (reference sequence). The CDR3 nucleotides are TGTGCCTGGAGTGTACCCCGGGCCGCTGGAAACACCATATATTTT. Protein sequence: CAWSVPRAAGNTIYF.